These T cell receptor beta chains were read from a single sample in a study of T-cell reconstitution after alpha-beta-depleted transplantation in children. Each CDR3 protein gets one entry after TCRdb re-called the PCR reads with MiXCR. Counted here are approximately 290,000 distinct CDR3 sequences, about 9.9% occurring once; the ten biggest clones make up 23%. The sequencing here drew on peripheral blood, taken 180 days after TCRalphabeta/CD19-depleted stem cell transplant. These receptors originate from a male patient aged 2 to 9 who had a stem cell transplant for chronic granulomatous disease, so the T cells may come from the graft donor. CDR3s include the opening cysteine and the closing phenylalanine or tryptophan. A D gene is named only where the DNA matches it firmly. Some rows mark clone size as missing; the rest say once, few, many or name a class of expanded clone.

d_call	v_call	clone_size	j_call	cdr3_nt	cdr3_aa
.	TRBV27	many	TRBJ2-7	TGTGCCAGCAGTTTTTCCCCGACCTACGAGCAGTACTTC	CASSFSPTYEQYF
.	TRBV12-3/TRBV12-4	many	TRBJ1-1	TGTGCCAGCACCAAAGCTGCACGGATGAACACTGAAGCTTTCTTT	CASTKAARMNTEAFF
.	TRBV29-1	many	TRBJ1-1	TGCAGCGTCACGACAGTAGTGAACACTGAAGCTTTCTTT	CSVTTVVNTEAFF
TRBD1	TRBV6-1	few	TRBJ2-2	TGTGCCAGCAGTCGGACAGGGAAGAAAGGACCAACCGGGGAGCTGTTTTTT	CASSRTGKKGPTGELFF
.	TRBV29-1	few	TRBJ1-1	TGCAGCGTTTCGGGGTATAATACTGAAGCTTTCTTT	CSVSGYNTEAFF
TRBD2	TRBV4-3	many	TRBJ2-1	TGCGCCAGCAGCCAAGAATTGCGGGAGGTTGGGAATGAGCAGTTCTTC	CASSQELREVGNEQFF
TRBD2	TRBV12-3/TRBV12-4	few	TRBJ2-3	TGTGCCAGCAGTTTGTGGCTAGCGGGAGGGCATACAGATACGCAGTATTTT	CASSLWLAGGHTDTQYF
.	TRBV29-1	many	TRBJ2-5	TGCAGCGGAACCGGGCCTAAGGCTGTTACCCAGTACTTC	CSGTGPKAVTQYF
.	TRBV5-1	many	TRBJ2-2	TGCGCCAGCAGTCCACGAACCGTGAACACCGGGGAGCTGTTTTTT	CASSPRTVNTGELFF
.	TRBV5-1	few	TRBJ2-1	TGCGCCAGCAGCTTGGGGGATCAACTCTTCGACAATGAGCAGTTCTTC	CASSLGDQLFDNEQFF
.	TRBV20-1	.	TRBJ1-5	TGCAGTGCTAGAGGATGGGGACAAAATAGCAATCAGCCCCAGCATTTT	CSARGWGQNSNQPQHF
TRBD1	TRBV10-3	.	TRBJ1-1	TGTGCCATCACCGGACAGGGACTGAACACTGAAACTTTCTTT	CAITGQGLNTETFF
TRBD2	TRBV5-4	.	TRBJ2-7	TGTGCCAGCAGCCCCTGGACTAGCGGTACCTACAAGCAGTACTTC	CASSPWTSGTYKQYF
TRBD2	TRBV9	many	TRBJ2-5	TGTGCCAGCAGCGTCCGACTAGCGGGGGTCCAAGAGACCCAGTACTTC	CASSVRLAGVQETQYF
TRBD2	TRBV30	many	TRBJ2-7	TGTGCCTGGAGATATGCAGCGGGAGGGTCCTACGAGCAGTACTTC	CAWRYAAGGSYEQYF
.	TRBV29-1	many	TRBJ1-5	TGCAGCGTTGGGACAGTGAATCAGCCCCAGCATTTT	CSVGTVNQPQHF
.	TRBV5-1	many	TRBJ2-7	TGCGCCAGCAGCTCGGGGGCCCTGTCCTACGAGCAGTACTTC	CASSSGALSYEQYF
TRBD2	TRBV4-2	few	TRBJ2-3	TGTGCCAGCAGCCAAGAAACGGGGGGGAACCCGTATACGCAGTATTTT	CASSQETGGNPYTQYF
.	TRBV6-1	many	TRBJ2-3	TGTGCCAGCAGTAATTACAGGGAAGCAGATACGCAGTATTTT	CASSNYREADTQYF
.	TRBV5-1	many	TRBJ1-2	TGCGCCAGCAGCTCGAGGGGGAAGGACTATGGCTACACCTTC	CASSSRGKDYGYTF
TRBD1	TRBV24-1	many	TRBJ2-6	TGTGCCACCGCCCCCGGGACAGGGGGTTCTGGGGCCAACGTCCTGACTTTC	CATAPGTGGSGANVLTF
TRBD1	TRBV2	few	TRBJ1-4	TGTGCCAGCAGACTTCCAGGGGGCAGTGAAAAACTGTTTTTT	CASRLPGGSEKLFF
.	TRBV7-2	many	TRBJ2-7	TGTGCCAGCAGCTTAGGGCACGTATCCTACGAGCAGTACTTC	CASSLGHVSYEQYF
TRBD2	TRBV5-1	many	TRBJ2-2	TGCGCCAGCAGCTTGGGGACTAGCGACACCGGGGAGCTGTTTTTT	CASSLGTSDTGELFF
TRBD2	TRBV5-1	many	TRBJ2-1	TGCGCCAGCAGCCTAGGACTTACGAGGACTAGCGGGCTCGATGAGCAGTTCTTC	CASSLGLTRTSGLDEQFF
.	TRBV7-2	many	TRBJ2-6	TGTGCCAGCAGCTTAGTTGGCCGGGCCTCTGGGGCCAACGTCCTGACTTTC	CASSLVGRASGANVLTF
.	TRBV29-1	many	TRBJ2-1	TGCAGCGTTGAAGACAGGGGAATGGGGGATGAGCAGTTCTTC	CSVEDRGMGDEQFF
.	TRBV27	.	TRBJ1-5	TGTGCCAGCAGTTTTTCGGAACCGACAGTTACTAGCAATCAGCCCCAGCATTTT	CASSFSEPTVTSNQPQHF
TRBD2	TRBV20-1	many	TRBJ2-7	TGCAGTGCTAGCACTAGCGGCTACGAGCAGTACTTC	CSASTSGYEQYF
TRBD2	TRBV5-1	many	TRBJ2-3	TGCGCCAGCAGCTTGGGCCCAAGCGGGGCAAGCACAGATACGCAGTATTTT	CASSLGPSGASTDTQYF
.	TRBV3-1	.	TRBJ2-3	TGTGTCAGAAGCCAGGGCGTTGGGCTAATCGCGCAGTATTTT	CVRSQGVGLIAQYF
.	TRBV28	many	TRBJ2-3	TGTGCCAGCAGTCTCCTTCCAGCGCTAAAGGCAGATACGCAGTATTTT	CASSLLPALKADTQYF
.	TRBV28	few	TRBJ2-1	TGTGCCAGCAGTTCTCCACTTGTGGTGGCTGCGAAGCAGTTCTTC	CASSSPLVVAAKQFF
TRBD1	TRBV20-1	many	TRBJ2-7	TGCAGTGCTAGTGGGGGGACAGGGGTTTACGAGCAGTACTTC	CSASGGTGVYEQYF
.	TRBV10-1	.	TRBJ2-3	TGCGCCAGCAGTGATTCGGGACATAGCACAGATACGCAGTATTTT	CASSDSGHSTDTQYF
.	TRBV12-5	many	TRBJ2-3	TGTGCTAGTGGTTTGATCCTGGACGGAAACACAGATACGCAGTATTTT	CASGLILDGNTDTQYF
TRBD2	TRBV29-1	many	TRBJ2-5	TGCAGCGTTGTAGCGGGCTTTCAAGAGACCCAGTACTTC	CSVVAGFQETQYF
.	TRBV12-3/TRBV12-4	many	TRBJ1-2	TGTGCCAGCAGTTTTTCCCAGGGTAGCCGCTACACCTTC	CASSFSQGSRYTF
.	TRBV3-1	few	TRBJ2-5	TGTGCCAGCAGCCAGAATCAGGGTTTTGGGACCCAGTACTTC	CASSQNQGFGTQYF
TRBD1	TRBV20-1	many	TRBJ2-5	TGCAGTGCCAGCGACAGGGTTAGGGAGACCCAGTACTTC	CSASDRVRETQYF
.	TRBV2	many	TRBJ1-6	TGTGCCAGCAGTGAATGGAGGGGGAGTAATTCACCCCTCCACTTT	CASSEWRGSNSPLHF
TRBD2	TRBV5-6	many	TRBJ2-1	TGTGCCAGCAGCTCTCTCGGAGCGGGAGAAATCTCCTACAATGAGCAGTTCTTC	CASSSLGAGEISYNEQFF
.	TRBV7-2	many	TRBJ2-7	TGTGCCAGCAGCACAAAGGGGCAGGATGACTACGAGCAGTACTTC	CASSTKGQDDYEQYF
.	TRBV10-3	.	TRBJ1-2	TGTGCCATCAGTGAGGGACCAAGCTACACCTTC	CAISEGPSYTF
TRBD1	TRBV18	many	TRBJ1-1	TGTGCCAGCTCACCGTATGCCGACAGGGTTGACACTGAAGCTTTCTTT	CASSPYADRVDTEAFF
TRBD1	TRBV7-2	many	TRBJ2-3	TGTGCCAGCAGCTTAGGTGGCAGGGGGCCTGATACGCAGTATTTT	CASSLGGRGPDTQYF
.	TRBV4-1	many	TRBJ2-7	TGCGCCAGCAGCCAAGAAAAGCTAACCTACGAGCAGTACTTC	CASSQEKLTYEQYF
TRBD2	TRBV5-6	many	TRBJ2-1	TGTGCCAGCCACACCTCTGCGGGAGTTGAGCAGTTCTTC	CASHTSAGVEQFF
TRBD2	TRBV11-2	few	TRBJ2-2	TGTGCCAGCAGCCCATGGGGGAGGGCGGGAACCGGGGAGCTGTTTTTT	CASSPWGRAGTGELFF
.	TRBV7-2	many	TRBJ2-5	TGTGCCAGCAGCTCCCTACAGACAGGCAAAGAGACCCAGTACTTC	CASSSLQTGKETQYF
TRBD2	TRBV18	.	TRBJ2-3	TGTGCCAGCTCACCACCGGGACTAGCTTTAGATACGCAGTATTTT	CASSPPGLALDTQYF
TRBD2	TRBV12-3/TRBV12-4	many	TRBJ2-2	TGTGCCAGCAGTTTTATATTCCCCCTAGCGGCCAACACCGGGGAGCTGTTTTTT	CASSFIFPLAANTGELFF
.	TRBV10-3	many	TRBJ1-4	TGTGCCATCAGTGAGTCGGCAGCCACTAATGAAAAACTGTTTTTT	CAISESAATNEKLFF